The source of this T cell receptor (beta chain) is a study of brain T cells in children with intractable seizures. Profiled with immunoSEQ multiplex PCR; TCRdb holds only in-frame clones, not every one. The sample records about 80,000 clones, approximately 90% being singletons. Study-wide results and limits: Clones missing pre-surgery may reflect undersampling of that blood sample.

Pre-surgery treatment included at least one anti-epileptic drug. Notes on this clone: Its antigen is not known.

The source is a girl under 10 years old with Rasmussen encephalitis and intractable seizures. The starting material was peripheral blood, obtained at surgery.

The CDR3 loop reads CATSDPGLAGAWGQFF. The DNA for the CDR3 is TGTGCCACCAGTGACCCCGGACTAGCGGGCGCCTGGGGGCAGTTCTTC. The rearrangement joins TRBV24-1 to TRBJ2-1, with 11 bases identical to TRBD2. CDR3 length: 16 residues. Losses at the gene ends were 4 bases for V and 12 bases for J; bases not matched to a gene: 13. In germline, CDR1 is KGHDR, CDR2 SFDVKD.